This TCR beta chain originates from a study of blood T cell repertoires in COVID-19. Across the whole study: Sources were T cells, B-cell-depleted T cells, or PBMCs; the material itself was cDNA or gDNA.

As handled by the study authors: How many nucleated cells were present was estimated from reference gene primer amplification. The data were produced by immunoSEQ multiplex PCR, yet TCRdb's version contains in-frame clones alone and is incomplete. V and J calls and clone size are copied from that table; D and trimming were computed from the DNA. There are 150,000 or so clones in the sample; about 81% occur only once, and 15% to 20% lies in the top ten. J lost 2 bases, V lost 1 base, and 3 bases had no gene match. CDR1 KGHSH and CDR2 LQKENI come from the germline V gene. The CDR3 is 16 amino acids. The receptor was isolated from a woman of 80 years or more with acute or convalescent COVID-19. The sample was peripheral blood. The chain is built from TRBV18 and TRBJ1-1; 11 bases line up with TRBD1. CDR3 bases: TGTGCCAGCTCACCACTGGACAGGGGGCTTAACACTGAAGCTTTCTTT. It translates to CASSPLDRGLNTEAFF.